A selection of T cell receptor beta chains follows, all from one sample in a study of blood T cell repertoires in COVID-19. The data were produced by immunoSEQ multiplex PCR, yet TCRdb's version contains in-frame clones alone and is incomplete. The profile covers tens of thousands of clones, with 85% appearing a single time and less than 15% taken by the ten largest. Sequenced sample: peripheral blood. These receptors all stem from a woman in her 70s in a cohort sampled during active COVID-19. Both conserved end residues are part of each CDR3. The D gene is left open where the match is weak. Clone size is stated in some rows and not others, as once, few, many or a class when expanded.

.	TRBV5-1	TRBD1	TRBJ1-2	TGCGCCAGCAGCTTGGGGACAGGTACGGATGGCTACACCTTC	CASSLGTGTDGYTF
once	TRBV12-3/TRBV12-4	.	TRBJ1-4	TGTGCCAGCAGGAAGGACGGCGGGAGAAAACTGTTTTTT	CASRKDGGRKLFF
.	TRBV2	TRBD1	TRBJ2-4	TGTGCCAGCAGTGCTTACTCGGACAGGTACCTTAACATTCAGTACTTC	CASSAYSDRYLNIQYF
once	TRBV7-6	.	TRBJ1-6	TGTGCCAGCAGCTTAGGGCAGGGGCTGGATTCACCCCTCCACTTT	CASSLGQGLDSPLHF
.	TRBV5-1	TRBD2	TRBJ2-7	TGCGCCAGCAGCTGGGGACTAGCGGGCTACGAGCAGTACTTC	CASSWGLAGYEQYF
.	TRBV6-5	.	TRBJ2-2	TGTGCCAGCAGTCAGCAGGGATACGGGGAGCTGTTTTTT	CASSQQGYGELFF
.	TRBV10-2	TRBD2	TRBJ2-2	TGCGCCAGCGGGACTAGCGGGAGCACCGGGGAGCTGTTTTTT	CASGTSGSTGELFF
.	TRBV7-9	.	TRBJ2-3	TGTGCCAGCAACAGACAGGTTGAGGATACGCAGTATTTT	CASNRQVEDTQYF
few	TRBV19	TRBD1	TRBJ2-1	TGTGCCAGTAGTACTTACCGGGACAGCTCCTACAATGAGCAGTTCTTC	CASSTYRDSSYNEQFF
few	TRBV11-2	TRBD1	TRBJ2-7	TGTGCCAGCAGCTTAGCCCCGGGACAGGGAGGCTACGAGCAGTACTTC	CASSLAPGQGGYEQYF
.	TRBV7-2	.	TRBJ2-3	TGTGCCAGCAGCTTAGGACAGAGCACAGATACGCAGTATTTT	CASSLGQSTDTQYF
.	TRBV5-1	.	TRBJ1-5	TGCGCCAGCAGCTCAGGGAGGGCCAATCAGCCCCAGCATTTT	CASSSGRANQPQHF
.	TRBV29-1	TRBD2	TRBJ2-3	TGCAGCGTCCGGACAGGGCGACTAGCGGGAGCTCTAGATACGCAGTATTTT	CSVRTGRLAGALDTQYF
.	TRBV10-2	TRBD2	TRBJ2-2	TGCGCCAGCAGTGACCCTTCCAGCGGGAGTTACACCGGGGAGCTGTTTTTT	CASSDPSSGSYTGELFF
once	TRBV3-1/TRBV3-2	TRBD1	TRBJ1-1	TGTGCCAGCAGCCTTGACAGGGGGAACACTGAAGCTTTCTTT	CASSLDRGNTEAFF
.	TRBV6-2/TRBV6-3	TRBD2	TRBJ2-7	TGTGCCAGCAGTTACGGGCCTAGCGGGAGCTCCTACGAGCAGTACTTC	CASSYGPSGSSYEQYF
.	TRBV21-1	.	TRBJ1-2	TGTGCCAGCAGCAAGGGCGAGCCCACCTTC	CASSKGEPTF
.	TRBV30	.	TRBJ1-6	TGTGCCTGGGGTTGGAGCTCCTATAATTCACCCCTCCACTTT	CAWGWSSYNSPLHF
.	TRBV3-1/TRBV3-2	TRBD1	TRBJ2-1	TGTGCCAGCAGCCACAGGGGACAGGGCTCCTACAATGAGCAGTTCTTC	CASSHRGQGSYNEQFF
.	TRBV5-1	TRBD2	TRBJ2-1	TGCGCCACCAACCTTGGACTAGCGGGAGCGGGCTCCTACAATGAGCAGTTCTTC	CATNLGLAGAGSYNEQFF
.	TRBV14	TRBD1	TRBJ2-7	TGTGCCAGCAGCCAATATATACAGGGGGGTTACGAGCAGTACTTC	CASSQYIQGGYEQYF
.	TRBV18	TRBD2	TRBJ2-1	TGTGCCAGCTCACCACCGAGATCCCCGGGGGGCAATGAGCAGTTCTTC	CASSPPRSPGGNEQFF
.	TRBV6-5	.	TRBJ1-1	TGTGCCACAGGTTCGGCAGCCACCACTGAAGCTTTCTTT	CATGSAATTEAFF
many	TRBV4-3	.	TRBJ1-1	TGCGCCAGCAGCCAGGGAGGGGGTGCAACGAACACTGAAGCTTTCTTT	CASSQGGGATNTEAFF
.	TRBV28	.	TRBJ1-2	TGTGCCAGCAGTTTACCTTTCGGGGGCTATGGCTACACCTTC	CASSLPFGGYGYTF
.	TRBV6-6	TRBD1	TRBJ1-2	TGTGCCAGCACGACAGGGGGCTATGATGGCTACACCTTC	CASTTGGYDGYTF
.	TRBV5-1	TRBD2	TRBJ2-1	TGCGCCAGCAGCTTGGCCGTAGCGGGAGGTAGTTGGGATGAGCAGTTCTTC	CASSLAVAGGSWDEQFF
.	TRBV24-1	TRBD1	TRBJ2-3	TGTGCCACCAGTGATTCGACAGGGAGCACAGATACGCAGTATTTT	CATSDSTGSTDTQYF
.	TRBV11-2	.	TRBJ2-7	TGTGCCAGCAGCTTACAGGCCGACTCCTACGAGCAGTACTTC	CASSLQADSYEQYF